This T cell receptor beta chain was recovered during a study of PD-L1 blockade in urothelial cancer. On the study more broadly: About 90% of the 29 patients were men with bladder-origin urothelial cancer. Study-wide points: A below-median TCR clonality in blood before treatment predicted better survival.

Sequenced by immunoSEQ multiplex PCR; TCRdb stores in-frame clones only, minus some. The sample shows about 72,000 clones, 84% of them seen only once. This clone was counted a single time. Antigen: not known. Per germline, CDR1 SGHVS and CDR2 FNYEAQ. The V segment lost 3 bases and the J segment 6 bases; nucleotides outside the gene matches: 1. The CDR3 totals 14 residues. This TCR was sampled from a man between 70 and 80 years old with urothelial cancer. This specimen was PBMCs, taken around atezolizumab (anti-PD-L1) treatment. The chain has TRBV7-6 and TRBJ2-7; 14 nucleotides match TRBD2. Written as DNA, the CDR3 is TGTGCCAGCAGCTTGACTAGCGGGAGGGGCGAGCAGTACTTC. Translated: CASSLTSGRGEQYF.